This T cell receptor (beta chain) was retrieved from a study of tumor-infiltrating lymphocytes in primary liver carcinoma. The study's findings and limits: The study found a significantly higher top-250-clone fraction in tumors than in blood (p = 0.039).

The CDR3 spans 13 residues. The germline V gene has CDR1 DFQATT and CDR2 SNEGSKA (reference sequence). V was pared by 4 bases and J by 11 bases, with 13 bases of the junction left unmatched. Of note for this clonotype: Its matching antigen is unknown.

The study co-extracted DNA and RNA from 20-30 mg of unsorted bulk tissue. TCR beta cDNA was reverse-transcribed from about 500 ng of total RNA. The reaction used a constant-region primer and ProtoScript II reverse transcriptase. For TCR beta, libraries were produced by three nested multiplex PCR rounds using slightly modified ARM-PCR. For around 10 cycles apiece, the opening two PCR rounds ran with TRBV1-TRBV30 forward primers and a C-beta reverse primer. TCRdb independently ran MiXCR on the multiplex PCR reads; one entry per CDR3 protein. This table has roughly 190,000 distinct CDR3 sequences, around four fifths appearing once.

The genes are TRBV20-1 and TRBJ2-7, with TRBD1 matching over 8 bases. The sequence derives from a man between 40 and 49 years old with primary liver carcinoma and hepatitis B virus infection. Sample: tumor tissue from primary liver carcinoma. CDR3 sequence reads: CSANEQGGHVKYF. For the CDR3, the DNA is TGCAGTGCTAACGAACAGGGGGGCCACGTGAAGTACTTC.